The next 21 T cell receptor beta chains were all read from a single sample in a study of cytomegalovirus exposure and HLA in healthy donors (dated by TCRdb to 2016 to 2017). The method was the immunoSEQ multiplex PCR assay. The multiplex PCR relied on a mix of 60 forward primers for TCR Vbeta segments and 13 reverse primers for TCR Jbeta segments. The table comes from immuneACCESS by way of TCRdb, which keeps in-frame sequences with V and J called. Part of the clones is missing from these tables; in studies checked, under half for an unresolved V gene and the rest for unknown reasons. The sample contains some 150,000 clones, nearly 85% of them found a single time. The top ten clones comprise 3% to 4% of the sample. Sequenced input: PBMCs. These receptors all come from a male donor in good health and CMV-seronegative.

Here the CDR3 DNA reads TGCAGCGTTTCGACAGGACTCTTCAATCAGCCCCAGCATTTT. This sequence encodes CSVSTGLFNQPQHF. This chain joins TRBV29-1 and TRBJ1-5; weak D call: TRBD1 (6 bases). The V gene's germline CDR1 is SQVTM and CDR2 ANQGSEA. Trimming cost V 5 bases and J 3 bases, with 14 bases left between them. The CDR3 runs 14 residues.

The chain couples TRBV4-3 to TRBJ2-7; D uncertain. CDR3 length: 14 amino acids. Per germline, CDR1 LGHNA and CDR2 YSLEER. Trimming pared 0 bases from V and 0 bases from J, leaving 6 bases between. The CDR3 region is CASSQDGSSYEQYF. The CDR3 bases are TGCGCCAGCAGCCAAGACGGGTCCTCCTACGAGCAGTACTTC.

This chain uses TRBV7-3 with TRBJ2-6, with 10 bases lining up with TRBD1. The V and J ends lost 3 bases and 3 bases, in that order; junction bases with no gene match: 5. The CDR3 length is 17 residues. Germline CDR1 and CDR2: SGHTA and FQGTGA. CDR3 DNA: TGTGCCAGCAGCTTTGGGGACAGGGGTTTTGGGGCCAACGTCCTGACTTTC. Amino acid sequence: CASSFGDRGFGANVLTF.

The chain is built from TRBV25-1 and TRBJ2-7; D is perhaps TRBD2 (5 bases). There are 12 residues in the CDR3. V dropped 6 bases and J dropped 5 bases, with 11 bases sitting between them. Germline lookup yields CDR1 MGHDK and CDR2 SYGVNS. The CDR3 loop is CASRGLPNEQYF. The CDR3 DNA reads as TGTGCCAGCAGAGGACTCCCCAACGAGCAGTACTTC.

J is TRBJ2-7 and V is TRBV13; TRBD1 agrees at 9 bases. The CDR3 is 14 amino acids. Germline CDR1 PRHDT, CDR2 FYEKMQ (reference sequence). The ends lost 5 bases at V and 1 base at J; junction bases unmatched: 3. CDR3 sequence (DNA): TGTGCCAGCAGCCCCGGGACAGGGTCCTACGAGCAGTACTTC. Translation gives CASSPGTGSYEQYF.

The chain is built from TRBV7-9 and TRBJ2-7, with D hard to call. CDR3 length: 13 amino acids. Trimming removed 3 bases from V and 6 bases from J, with 12 bases in between. CDR1 is SEHNR, CDR2 FQNEAQ, per germline (reference sequence). CDR3 DNA sequence: TGTGCCAGCAGCTTTGGTCCCCGCGGCGAGCAGTACTTC. This sequence encodes CASSFGPRGEQYF.

The chain is built from TRBV28 and TRBJ2-7; possibly TRBD1 for D (6 bases). The V end was cut by 5 bases, the J end by 3 bases, with 14 bases between. Germline assignment: CDR1 MDHEN and CDR2 SYDVKM. The CDR3 sequence is 14 residues long. The CDR3 is CASSRQVYHYEQYF. DNA for the CDR3: TGTGCCAGCAGTCGACAGGTGTATCACTACGAGCAGTACTTC.

V usage is TRBV2 and J usage is TRBJ2-3; unclear D gene. Germline values: CDR1 SNHLY, CDR2 FYNNEI. V lost 8 bases and J 4 bases, leaving 7 bases between the germline ends. The CDR3 spans 11 residues. CDR3 in amino acids: CASALADTQYF. The CDR3 DNA is TGTGCCAGCGCCTTAGCAGATACGCAGTATTTT.

The rearrangement links TRBV27 to TRBJ2-5; perhaps TRBD2 as D (6 bases). Per the germline V gene, CDR1 is MNHEY and CDR2 is SMNVEV (reference sequence). The CDR3 is made up of 13 amino acids. The V and J ends lost 4 bases and 7 bases respectively, with 13 bases between them. CDR3 nucleotides: TGTGCCAGCAGTTCGGGACTTTCAGGGACCCAGTACTTC. Residues: CASSSGLSGTQYF.

The V gene is TRBV6-6, the J gene TRBJ2-7; D is possibly TRBD2 (5 bases). Trimming pared 0 bases from V and 1 base from J, leaving 10 bases between. The V gene's germline CDR1 is MNHNY and CDR2 SVGAGI (reference sequence). CDR3 length equals 15 residues. CDR3 sequence (DNA): TGTGCCAGCAGTTACTCGGTGGGGAGTTCCTACGAGCAGTACTTC. Translated, it gives CASSYSVGSSYEQYF.

The V and J genes are TRBV28 and TRBJ2-1, with 9 bases lining up with TRBD1. The ends lost 4 bases at V and 0 bases at J; junction bases unmatched: 7. The CDR3 contains 17 residues. Germline lookup yields CDR1 MDHEN and CDR2 SYDVKM. The CDR3 bases are TGTGCCAGCAGTTCGGGACAGGGTGACTTCTCCTACAATGAGCAGTTCTTC. Protein: CASSSGQGDFSYNEQFF.

CDR3 sequence: CASKPGHPSEAFF. The DNA of the CDR3 is TGTGCCAGCAAACCGGGACATCCATCTGAAGCTTTCTTT. The rearrangement joins TRBV28 to TRBJ1-1, with D perhaps TRBD1 (6 bases). CDR1 MDHEN and CDR2 SYDVKM come from the germline V gene. This CDR3 contains 13 residues. The ends were cut back, 7 bases at V and 6 bases at J, with 15 bases in the middle.

The V and J genes are TRBV6-5 and TRBJ1-2, with D possibly TRBD1 on 5 matching bases. The CDR3 consists of 14 residues. Trimming removed 8 bases from V and 2 bases from J, with 15 bases in between. Germline assignment: CDR1 MNHEY and CDR2 SVGAGI. CDR3 in amino acids: CASRKMDINYGYTF. For the CDR3, the DNA is TGTGCCAGCCGAAAGATGGACATCAACTATGGCTACACCTTC.

The rearrangement uses TRBV11-2 and TRBJ2-1, with a weak D call TRBD2 (5 bases). Germline V gives CDR1 SGHAT, CDR2 FQNNGV. The CDR3 spans 16 residues. Trimming cost V 2 bases and J 9 bases, with 20 bases left between them. The CDR3 bases are TGTGCCAGCAGCTTATCCCGAGGCCTAGCAGCGATTGAGCAGTTCTTC. It encodes CASSLSRGLAAIEQFF.

Note on this clone: The germline gene is not matched at one end of the junction; a read error may be the cause. V is TRBV27 and J is TRBJ1-1, with a tentative D call TRBD1 (6 bases). In germline, CDR1 is MNHEY, CDR2 SMNVEV (reference sequence). CDR3 length: 15 residues. In DNA, the CDR3 is TGTGCCAGCAGTACCGAAGGGGGGGAAAACAGTGAAGCTTTCTTT. The encoded protein is CASSTEGGENSEAFF.

As for this clone: In this CDR3 the conserved last residue, phenylalanine or tryptophan, is missing, so a read error is likely. Because the CDR3's place on the DNA is in doubt, the DNA is left out and the CDR3 is given as listed by TCRdb. This chain uses TRBV25-1 with TRBJ2-7; no check of the table's D call, TRBD1, against the DNA was made. The germline V gene encodes CDR1 MGHDK and CDR2 SYGVNS. The CDR3 comprises 9 residues, both ends counted. CDR3 residues: CASTGPGTL.

The genes are TRBV10-2 and TRBJ2-5, with D unresolved. The tail of the sequence fits TRBJ2-7 better, so the J call may be wrong. Looked up from germline, CDR1 is WSHSY and CDR2 is SAAADI. The CDR3 covers 14 residues. The CDR3 region has the DNA TGCGCCAGCAAACCCCAGACAACAGCCTACGAGCAGTACTTC. Protein sequence: CASKPQTTAYEQYF.

This clone was detected only once. This chain joins TRBV6-5 and TRBJ2-1; 8 positions match TRBD1. V lost 2 bases, J lost 1 base, and 4 bases stayed unmatched. The germline V gene encodes CDR1 MNHEY and CDR2 SVGAGI. The CDR3 runs to 16 residues. For the CDR3, the DNA is TGTGCCAGCAGTTACGACGGACAGGGATCCTACAATGAGCAGTTCTTC. Encoded protein: CASSYDGQGSYNEQFF.

The V and J genes are TRBV7-9 and TRBJ1-2; 7 nucleotides match TRBD1. The V and J ends lost 3 bases and 4 bases, in that order; junction bases with no gene match: 5. Germline lookup yields CDR1 SEHNR and CDR2 FQNEAQ (reference sequence). The CDR3 has 14 amino acids. The CDR3, as DNA: TGTGCCAGCAGCTTTGACAGGGAAGGCTATGGCTACACCTTC. It translates to CASSFDREGYGYTF.

This clone was seen only once. This sequence joins TRBV6-1 and TRBJ2-1, with TRBD2 matching 9 bases. CDR1 is MNHNS and CDR2 is SASEGT in the germline V gene. There are 14 residues in the CDR3. The J segment lost 4 bases and the V segment lost 6 bases, leaving 4 bases of the junction unmatched. The CDR3 region is CASSAGGLYNEQFF. CDR3 nucleotides: TGTGCCAGCAGCGCGGGGGGGCTATACAATGAGCAGTTCTTC.

CDR3 nucleotides: TGTGCCACCAGCAGGAATACAGGGGGCGCCTACGAGCAGTACTTC. It translates to CATSRNTGGAYEQYF. The rearrangement links TRBV15 to TRBJ2-7; 9 nucleotides match TRBD1. The germline CDR1 and CDR2 sequences are LNHNV and YYDKDF (reference sequence). J was trimmed by 2 bases and V by 3 bases; bases with no gene match: 5. The CDR3 is 15 amino acids.